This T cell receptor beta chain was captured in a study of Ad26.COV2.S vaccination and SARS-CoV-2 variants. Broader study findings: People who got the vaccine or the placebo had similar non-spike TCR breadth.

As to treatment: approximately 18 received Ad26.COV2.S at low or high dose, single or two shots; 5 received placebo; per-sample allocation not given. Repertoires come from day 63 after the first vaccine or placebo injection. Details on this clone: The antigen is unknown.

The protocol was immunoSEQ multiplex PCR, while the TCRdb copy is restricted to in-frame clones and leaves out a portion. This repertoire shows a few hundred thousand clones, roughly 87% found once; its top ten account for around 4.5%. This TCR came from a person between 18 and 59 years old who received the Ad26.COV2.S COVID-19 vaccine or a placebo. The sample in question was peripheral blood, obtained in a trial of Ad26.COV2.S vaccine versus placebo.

The CDR3 sequence: CASSQDFGVGRANTGELFF. In nucleotides, the CDR3 is TGCGCCAGCAGCCAAGATTTTGGGGTCGGGAGGGCCAACACCGGGGAGCTGTTTTTT. V gene TRBV4-3 combines with J gene TRBJ2-2; TRBD2 aligns across 8 bases. CDR3 length equals 19 residues. The J segment lost 2 bases and the V segment lost 0 bases, leaving 11 bases of the junction unmatched. Per the germline V gene, CDR1 is LGHNA and CDR2 is YSLEER.